This T cell receptor beta chain comes out of a study of identical twins. Study-wide results and limits: The degree of excess twin sharing was weaker in beta out-of-frame sequences.

Germline V lookup: CDR1 MNHEY, CDR2 SVGEGT. The CDR3 consists of 15 residues. V lost 2 bases, J lost 3 bases, and 14 bases lay in between. In regard to this clonotype: Its antigen is not identified.

Unique molecular identifiers were present on the cDNA, and a universal primer site came from template switching. Each CDR3 protein gets one entry after TCRdb re-called the 5' RACE reads with MiXCR. The sample holds a few hundred thousand distinct CDR3 sequences, 9.6% seen once. There were only healthy Caucasians among the donors. This sample was shared with a second study, whose subject was yellow fever vaccine responses in identical twins.

This receptor was taken from a woman between 18 and 29 years old in good health. The chain uses TRBV6-2 or TRBV6-3 and TRBJ2-7; D is possibly TRBD1 or TRBD2 (5 bases each). Material: PBMCs. The CDR3 DNA is TGTGCCAGCAGTTACCCTGGGACGGTTATCTACGAGCAGTACTTC. This encodes CASSYPGTVIYEQYF.